This is a list of T cell receptor beta chains from one sample in a study of regulatory T cells. The repertoire was sequenced with immunoSEQ multiplex PCR; TCRdb's copy has only in-frame clones and lacks some. The profile shows about 35,000 clones, 75% to 90% of them singletons. The sequenced sample was conventional CD4+ T cells sorted from blood. These TCRs come from a person aged 18-30 years with CD3G deficiency. Both conserved end residues are part of each CDR3. Fields, in order: J gene, clone size, D gene, V gene, CDR3 protein, CDR3 DNA. A D gene is named only where the DNA matches it firmly. Clone size is shown for a subset of rows, as once, few, many or a class of expanded clone.

>TRBJ2-7|-|-|TRBV28
CASSSGQGLAEYF
TGTGCCAGCAGTTCCGGACAGGGACTAGCAGAGTACTTC
>TRBJ2-7|once|-|TRBV10-3
CAISVGGPFGEQYF
TGTGCCATCAGTGTTGGTGGACCTTTTGGGGAGCAGTACTTC
>TRBJ2-1|-|-|TRBV11-2
CASSLVARHEQFF
TGTGCCAGCAGCTTAGTAGCGAGACATGAGCAGTTCTTC
>TRBJ2-7|-|-|TRBV30
CAWSAQQGHEQYF
TGTGCCTGGAGTGCCCAGCAGGGCCACGAGCAGTACTTC
>TRBJ2-1|-|-|TRBV6-5
CASSYGKGGNEQFF
TGTGCCAGCAGTTACGGCAAGGGGGGCAATGAGCAGTTCTTC
>TRBJ1-2|-|TRBD1|TRBV5-1
CASSPGDREYGYTF
TGCGCCAGCAGCCCGGGGGACAGGGAGTATGGCTACACCTTC
>TRBJ1-1|-|TRBD1|TRBV5-1
CASSLGTGRTEAFF
TGCGCCAGCAGCTTGGGGACAGGAAGGACTGAAGCTTTCTTT
>TRBJ2-7|-|-|TRBV28
CASSLGTSEQYF
TGTGCCAGCAGTTTAGGGACTTCTGAGCAGTACTTC
>TRBJ2-3|-|TRBD2|TRBV28
CASSSRLAGGRDTQYF
TGTGCCAGCAGTTCCCGACTAGCGGGGGGGAGAGATACGCAGTATTTT
>TRBJ1-1|-|-|TRBV30
CAWSAGNKVSAFF
TGTGCCTGGAGTGCCGGGAATAAGGTTTCAGCTTTCTTT
>TRBJ1-2|-|-|TRBV5-5
CASSFTPGTYESEGYTF
TGTGCCAGCAGCTTTACTCCCGGGACATACGAATCGGAAGGCTACACCTTC
>TRBJ2-5|-|-|TRBV6-6
CASSSGKETQYF
TGTGCCAGCAGTTCTGGGAAAGAGACCCAGTACTTC
>TRBJ1-4|once|TRBD1|TRBV6-1
CASSEGQGLFGNEKLFF
TGTGCCAGCAGTGAGGGACAGGGCCTCTTCGGGAATGAAAAACTGTTTTTT